One sample yielded the 4 T cell receptor beta chains listed below, sequenced in a study of shared clonotypes between healthy human individuals. Clones were sequenced by immunoSEQ multiplex PCR, and TCRdb holds only the in-frame ones, with some missing. Of roughly 2,500,000 clones in the sample, 93% were seen once. Specimen: naive CD4+ T cells from PBMCs. Sample subset: CD45RA+ positively selected. The receptor source for this set is a young man in good health. Some clones in this sample may be carry-over from other donors' samples.

The J gene is TRBJ2-7, the V gene TRBV30; no clear D gene. Germline lookup yields CDR1 GTSNPN and CDR2 SVGIG (reference sequence). The CDR3 loop spans 14 amino acids. Trimming took 3 bases from V and 0 from J, leaving 12 bases between them. The CDR3 sequence: CAWRAQLSSYEQYF. The CDR3 bases are TGTGCCTGGAGAGCGCAGCTCTCCTCCTACGAGCAGTACTTC.

The chain has TRBV30 and TRBJ2-1; D possibly corresponds to TRBD1 (6 bases). Germline CDR1 and CDR2: GTSNPN and SVGIG (reference sequence). The ends were cut back, 0 bases at V and 2 bases at J, with 8 bases in the middle. The CDR3 sequence is 14 residues long. CDR3 sequence reads: CAWSVPGAYNEQFF. The CDR3 region has the DNA TGTGCCTGGAGTGTACCAGGGGCCTACAATGAGCAGTTCTTC.

The chain links TRBV18 to TRBJ2-5; tentative D call: TRBD2 (6 bases). Germline-derived CDR1 and CDR2 are KGHSH and LQKENI. V lost 2 bases to trimming and J lost 5 bases, with 12 bases between them. This CDR3 spans 14 amino acids. CDR3 sequence: CASSPSVAVETQYF. The CDR3, as DNA: TGTGCCAGCTCACCATCTGTAGCGGTGGAGACCCAGTACTTC.

As DNA, the CDR3 is TGCGCCAGCAGCCCGACAGGGGTCCATCAGCCCCAGCATTTT. As protein: CASSPTGVHQPQHF. The chain couples TRBV5-1 to TRBJ1-5, with TRBD1 identical over 8 bases. V gave up 4 bases and J gave up 5 bases; unmatched junction bases: 5. The germline gives CDR1 SGHRS, CDR2 YFSETQ. The CDR3 loop spans 14 amino acids.